The 4 T cell receptor beta chains listed next were all sequenced from one sample in a study of blood T cell repertoires in COVID-19. Using immunoSEQ multiplex PCR, the repertoire was profiled, and TCRdb retains in-frame clones only, with some absent. The sample lists approximately 75,000 clones; about four fifths were seen once. Sequenced input: peripheral blood. The receptor set was obtained from a woman older than 75 with acute or convalescent COVID-19.

The J gene is TRBJ2-7, the V gene TRBV5-1; 10 positions match TRBD2. The CDR3 spans 16 residues. Unmatched junction bases numbered 12, after V lost 4 bases and J lost 5 bases. The V gene's germline CDR1 is SGHRS and CDR2 YFSETQ. CDR3 coding DNA: TGCGCCAGCAGCCCCCAACCGGGACTAGCGAAGAACGAGCAGTACTTC. It yields the protein CASSPQPGLAKNEQYF.

The chain has TRBV2 and TRBJ1-1; D unclear. The CDR3 is 15 residues long. The germline gives CDR1 SNHLY, CDR2 FYNNEI. V gave up 2 bases and J gave up 2 bases, with 12 bases separating them. This CDR3 reads CASSEQDGLNTEAFF. CDR3 bases: TGTGCCAGCAGTGAACAGGACGGACTAAACACTGAAGCTTTCTTT.

The CDR3 DNA sequence: TGTGCCAGCAGTGAGCAGGGGAGCTCCTATAATTCACCCCTCCACTTT. It is translated as CASSEQGSSYNSPLHF. V is TRBV2 and J is TRBJ1-6; D might be TRBD1 (6 bases). The CDR3 is 16 amino acids. Germline V gives CDR1 SNHLY, CDR2 FYNNEI. V lost 3 bases, J lost 0 bases, and 9 bases lay in between. The full variable domain, completed using reference TRBV2 and TRBJ1-6, is EPEVTQTPSHQVTQMGQEVILRCVPISNHLYFYWYRQILGQKVEFLVSFYNNEISEKSEIFDDQFSVERPDGSNFTLKIRSTKLEDSAMYFCASSEQGSSYNSPLHFGNGTRLTVT.

As DNA, the CDR3 is TGTGCCAGTAGAGGAAGCGATGGGGAGCCTCAGCCCCAGCATTTT. It is translated as CASRGSDGEPQPQHF. This chain joins TRBV19 and TRBJ1-5; no reliable D call. CDR1 is LNHDA and CDR2 is SQIVND in the germline V gene (reference sequence). The V gene lost 6 bases and the J gene lost 6 bases, with 18 bases spanning the gap. This CDR3 comprises 15 residues.